This T cell receptor beta chain was observed in a study of blood T cell repertoires in COVID-19. In the study overall: Donors in the United States, Italy and Spain gave samples during acute or convalescent COVID-19. Sample material is recorded as cDNA or gDNA derived from T cells, B-cell-depleted T cells, or PBMCs.

The CDR3 runs 15 residues. Germline assignment: CDR1 SGDLS and CDR2 YYNGEE. V was clipped by 2 bases and J by 4 bases; unmatched bases: 5. Per the study methods: Reference gene primer amplification yielded estimated nucleated cell counts. Clones were sequenced by immunoSEQ multiplex PCR, and TCRdb holds only the in-frame ones, with some missing. V and J calls and clone size are as listed in that table; D and trimming were resolved from the DNA. Found here are fewer than 250,000 clones, about four fifths of them singletons; the top ten hold less than 11%. This clone was detected only a few times. The TCR was taken from a woman at least 80 years old with acute or convalescent COVID-19. Sequencing used peripheral blood. This chain links TRBV9 with TRBJ2-7, with 11 bases lining up with TRBD2. The CDR3 sequence: CASSVGTSGTYEQYF. The CDR3 DNA reads TGTGCCAGCAGCGTCGGGACTAGCGGAACTTACGAGCAGTACTTC.